Below, one TCR beta chain is given with its context. No antigen is known for it. V was pared by 4 bases and J by 6 bases, with 9 bases of the junction left unmatched. Germline CDR1 is LGHNA and CDR2 is YSLEER. This CDR3 spans 16 amino acids. This sample was included in a study of T cell responses to AZD1222 COVID-19 vaccine. General study results and limits: Donors, mostly white British, included more females; clonal diversity was possibly underestimated. After the peak T cell response, and only then, were repertoires sampled.

Sequencing was performed with immunoSEQ multiplex PCR; in TCRdb, only in-frame clones are kept and a portion is missing. The table shows about 88,000 clones, with just over 90% occurring only once. Some second doses came at about 4 weeks and others at about 12 weeks; these were pooled. The clonotype was recovered from an adult who received the AZD1222 COVID-19 vaccine. Material: peripheral blood, obtained 28 days after the second AZD1222 dose. This chain joins TRBV4-3 and TRBJ1-4, with TRBD1 matching over 9 bases. The CDR3, as DNA: TGCGCCAGCAGCCCTTCTCCGGGACAGGGCTATGAAAAACTGTTTTTT. It translates to CASSPSPGQGYEKLFF.